This entry lists 2 T cell receptor beta chains sequenced from one sample in a study of blood T cell repertoires in COVID-19. The data were produced by immunoSEQ multiplex PCR, yet TCRdb's version contains in-frame clones alone and is incomplete. This sample has 65,000 to 95,000 clones, with approximately 90% found just once. Sequenced input: peripheral blood. These TCRs come from a man aged 45-60 years with active COVID-19.

The rearrangement links TRBV5-1 to TRBJ2-1; 9 nucleotides match TRBD1. J gave up 9 bases and V 4 bases, and 5 bases lay outside the gene matches. The germline CDR1 and CDR2 sequences are SGHRS and YFSETQ. The CDR3 spans 13 residues. Written as DNA, the CDR3 is TGCGCCAGCAGCATACAGGGGGCGGGTGAGCAGTTCTTC. Translation gives CASSIQGAGEQFF.

This clone was counted between two and nine times. The J gene is TRBJ2-4, the V gene TRBV5-4; 15 bases match TRBD2. The CDR3 spans 16 residues. Germline assignment: CDR1 SGHNT and CDR2 YYREEE (reference sequence). Trimming cost V 4 bases and J 1 base; bases outside gene matches: 0. CDR3 nucleotides: TGTGCCAGCAGCGGGACTAGCGGGAGGGCCAAAAACATTCAGTACTTC. Translated, it gives CASSGTSGRAKNIQYF.